The clone carrying this TCR beta chain was counted a few times. Antigen unknown. The data belong to a study of response to subunit inactivated influenza vaccine. Study conclusions and caveats: Seasonal influenza vaccination, on each occasion, was suggested by the authors to recruit few new T cells.

TCRdb ran MiXCR on the RT-PCR reads and lists one entry per CDR3 protein. The profile shows more than 550,000 distinct CDR3 sequences, about 11% of them singletons. CDR1 is MNHEY, CDR2 SVGEGT, per germline. The CDR3 spans 14 residues. V was shortened by 6 bases and J by 3 bases, with 15 bases between the two germline ends. V and J are TRBV6-2 or TRBV6-3 and TRBJ2-7; the D gene is possibly TRBD1 (6 bases). The sequence derives from a man aged 45-65 years who received an inactivated influenza vaccine. The sequencing here drew on PBMCs from blood, taken on the day of vaccination. The CDR3 DNA sequence: TGTGCCAGCAGCTTCCCGGGACAATTCTACGAGCAGTACTTC. It codes for CASSFPGQFYEQYF.